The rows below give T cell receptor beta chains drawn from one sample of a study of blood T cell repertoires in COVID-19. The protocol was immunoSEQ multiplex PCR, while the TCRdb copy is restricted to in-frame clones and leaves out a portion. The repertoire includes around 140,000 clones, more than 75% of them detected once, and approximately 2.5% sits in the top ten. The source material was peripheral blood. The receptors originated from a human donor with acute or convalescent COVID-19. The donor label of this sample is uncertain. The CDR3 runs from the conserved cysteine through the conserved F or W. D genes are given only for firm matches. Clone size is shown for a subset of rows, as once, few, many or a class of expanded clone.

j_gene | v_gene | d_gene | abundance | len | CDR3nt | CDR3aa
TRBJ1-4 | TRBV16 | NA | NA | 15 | TGTGCCAGCAGCCAAAGGCCCGGGGGAAATGAAAAACTGTTTTTT | CASSQRPGGNEKLFF
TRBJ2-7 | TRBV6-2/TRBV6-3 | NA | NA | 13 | TGTGCCAGCAGTCAGGGTGAATCCTACGAGCAGTACTTC | CASSQGESYEQYF
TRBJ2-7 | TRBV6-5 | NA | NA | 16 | TGTGCCAGCAGTTACTCGTACCTCCCTGGGACATACGAGCAGTACTTC | CASSYSYLPGTYEQYF
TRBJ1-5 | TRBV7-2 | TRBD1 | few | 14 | TGTGCCAGCAGCTCCCAGGGGGGCAATCAGCCCCAGCATTTT | CASSSQGGNQPQHF
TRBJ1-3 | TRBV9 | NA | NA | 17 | TGTGCCAGCAGCGTCATCGACACAACTGACTCTGGAAACACCATATATTTT | CASSVIDTTDSGNTIYF
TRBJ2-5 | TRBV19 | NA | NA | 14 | TGTGCCAGTAGTATAAGGGGCACGTACGAGACCCAGTACTTC | CASSIRGTYETQYF
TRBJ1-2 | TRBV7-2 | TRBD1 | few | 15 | TGTGCCAGCAGCTTAGACGGGACAGAACGCTATGGCTACACCTTC | CASSLDGTERYGYTF
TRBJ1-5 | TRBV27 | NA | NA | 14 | TGTGCCAGCAGTCAGGGACTAGGGAATCAGCCCCAGCATTTT | CASSQGLGNQPQHF
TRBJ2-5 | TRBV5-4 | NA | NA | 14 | TGTGCCAGCAGCTTGGACAGGGCTCGGGAGACCCAGTACTTC | CASSLDRARETQYF
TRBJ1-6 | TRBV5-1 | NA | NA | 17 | TGCGCCAGCAGCTTCCTGGACAGAAAAAATTATAATTCACCCCTCCACTTT | CASSFLDRKNYNSPLHF
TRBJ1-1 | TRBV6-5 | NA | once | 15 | TGTGCCAGCAGTTACGTCGATAACGGAGGAACTGAAGCTTTCTTT | CASSYVDNGGTEAFF
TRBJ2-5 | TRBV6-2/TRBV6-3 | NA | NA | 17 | TGTGCCAGCAGTTACTCGAAGCGGACAGCGGTCCAAGAGACCCAGTACTTC | CASSYSKRTAVQETQYF
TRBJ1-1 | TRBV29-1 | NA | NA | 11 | TGCAGCGCCATCAGGGGTTCTGAAGCTTTCTTT | CSAIRGSEAFF
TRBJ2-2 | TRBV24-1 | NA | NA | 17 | TGTGCCACCAGTGATTTTGGAGGGGGCGTTCACACCGGGGAGCTGTTTTTT | CATSDFGGGVHTGELFF
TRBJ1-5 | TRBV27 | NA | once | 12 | TGTGCCAGCGGCAGGATAGATCAGCCCCAGCATTTT | CASGRIDQPQHF
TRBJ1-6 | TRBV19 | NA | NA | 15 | TGTGCCAGTAGCGACGGAGGGGGGGGCGATTCACCCCTCCACTTT | CASSDGGGGDSPLHF
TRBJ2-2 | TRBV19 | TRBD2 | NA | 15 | TGTGCCGTTAGCGGGAGGGGATCATTCACCGGGGAGCTGTTTTTT | CAVSGRGSFTGELFF
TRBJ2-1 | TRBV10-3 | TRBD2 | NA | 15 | TGTGCCATCAGTGAACGCGGGAGGGGTTTTAATGAGCAGTTCTTC | CAISERGRGFNEQFF
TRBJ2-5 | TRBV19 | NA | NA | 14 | TGTGCCAGTAGTATAGTAGGCAGCGGGGAGACCCAGTACTTC | CASSIVGSGETQYF
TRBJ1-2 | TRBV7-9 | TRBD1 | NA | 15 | TGTGCCAGCAGCTTTAGCGCAGGGACAGCGGATGGCTACACCTTC | CASSFSAGTADGYTF
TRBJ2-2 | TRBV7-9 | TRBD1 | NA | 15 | TGTGCCAGCAGCATAGGGGGCTGGAACACCGGGGAGCTGTTTTTT | CASSIGGWNTGELFF
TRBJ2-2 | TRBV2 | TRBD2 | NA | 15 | TGTGCCAGCAGTGAGCTAGCGGGGAACACCGGGGAGCTGTTTTTT | CASSELAGNTGELFF
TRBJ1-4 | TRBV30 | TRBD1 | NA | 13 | TGTGCCTGGACCGGACAGGGGGGCGAAAAACTGTTTTTT | CAWTGQGGEKLFF
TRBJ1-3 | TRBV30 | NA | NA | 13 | TGTGCCTGGACCGAGACAGCGGGTAACACCATATATTTT | CAWTETAGNTIYF
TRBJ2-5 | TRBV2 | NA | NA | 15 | TGTGCCAGCAGAAACATTCGGCTGGGCGAAGAGACCCAGTACTTC | CASRNIRLGEETQYF
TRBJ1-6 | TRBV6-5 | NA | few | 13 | TGTGCCAGCAGTTTTCAGGGTAATTCACCCCTCCACTTT | CASSFQGNSPLHF
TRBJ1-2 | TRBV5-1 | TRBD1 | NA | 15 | TGCGCCAGCAGCTTGGGGCAGGGGGGATATCATGGCTACACCTTC | CASSLGQGGYHGYTF
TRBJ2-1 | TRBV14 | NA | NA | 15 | TGTGCCAGCAGCCAAGATGAGGTCCCCTACAATGAGCAGTTCTTC | CASSQDEVPYNEQFF
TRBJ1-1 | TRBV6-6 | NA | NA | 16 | TGTGCCAGCAGTTACGGAACGGGGGGTCTGAACACTGAAGCTTTCTTT | CASSYGTGGLNTEAFF
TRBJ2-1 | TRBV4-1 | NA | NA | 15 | TGCGCCAGCAGCCAAGAGGAGGGGGCTAGCAATGAGCAGTTCTTC | CASSQEEGASNEQFF
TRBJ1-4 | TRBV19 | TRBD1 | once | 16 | TGTGCCAGTAGTATAGGGACAGGGGGTATAAGTGAAAAACTGTTTTTT | CASSIGTGGISEKLFF
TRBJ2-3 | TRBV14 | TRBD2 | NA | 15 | TGTGCCAGCAGCCAACAAGCGGGGGGCGGAGATACGCAGTATTTT | CASSQQAGGGDTQYF
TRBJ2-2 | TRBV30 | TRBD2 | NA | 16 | TGTGCCTGGATGATAGCGGGAGGGCCGGACACCGGGGAGCTGTTTTTT | CAWMIAGGPDTGELFF
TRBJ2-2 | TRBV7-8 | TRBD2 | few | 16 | TGTGCCAGCAGCTTAGTTGGTAGCGGGAGCCCCGGGGAGCTGTTTTTT | CASSLVGSGSPGELFF
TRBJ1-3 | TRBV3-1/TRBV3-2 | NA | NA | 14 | TGTGCCAGCAGCCCTCGGACAGAAGGAAACACCATATATTTT | CASSPRTEGNTIYF
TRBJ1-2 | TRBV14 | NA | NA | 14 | TGTGCCAGCAGCCAAGGGGCAGGGGCAGATGGCTACACCTTC | CASSQGAGADGYTF
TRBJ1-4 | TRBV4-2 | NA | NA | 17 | TGTGCCAGCAGCCAAGATCGGGGAGGTTACACTAATGAAAAACTGTTTTTT | CASSQDRGGYTNEKLFF
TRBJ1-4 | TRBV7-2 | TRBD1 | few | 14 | TGTGCCAGCAGCTTACCGACAGGGTTTGAAAAACTGTTTTTT | CASSLPTGFEKLFF
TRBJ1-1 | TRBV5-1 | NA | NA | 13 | TGCGCCAGCAGCCCAGTGGGGCAGTTCGACGCTTTCTTT | CASSPVGQFDAFF
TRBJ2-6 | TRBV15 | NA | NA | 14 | TGTGCCACCAGCGAGGGGGCTGGGGCCAACGTCCTGACTTTC | CATSEGAGANVLTF
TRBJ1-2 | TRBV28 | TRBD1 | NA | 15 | TGTGCCAGCAGTCTTACCGGGACAGTCAGCTATGGCTACACCTTC | CASSLTGTVSYGYTF
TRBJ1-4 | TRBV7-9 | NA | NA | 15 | TGTGCCAGCAGCTTAGGGAGCAAATTAAATGAAAAACTGTTTTTT | CASSLGSKLNEKLFF
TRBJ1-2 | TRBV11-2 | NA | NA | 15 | TGTGCCAGCAGCTCACTACGGGACACGGGCTATGGCTACACCTTC | CASSSLRDTGYGYTF
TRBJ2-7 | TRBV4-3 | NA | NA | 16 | TGCGCCAGCAGCCAAGACGTTCGGCAGGCGCCCTACGAGCAGTACTTC | CASSQDVRQAPYEQYF
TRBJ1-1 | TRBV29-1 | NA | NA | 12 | TGCAGCGCCTACAGGGTCGGTACTGAAGCTTTCTTT | CSAYRVGTEAFF
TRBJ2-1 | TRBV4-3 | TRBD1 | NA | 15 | TGCGCCAGCAGCCCCGGGGACAGCTCCTACAATGAGCAGTTCTTC | CASSPGDSSYNEQFF
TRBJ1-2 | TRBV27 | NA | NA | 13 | TGTGCCAGCAGTTCCCAGGATGGCTATGGCTACACCTTC | CASSSQDGYGYTF